The TCR beta chain described here comes from a study of T-cell reconstitution after alpha-beta-depleted transplantation in children. CDR3 size: 13 residues. Trimming removed 7 bases at V and 9 bases at J, with 15 bases between. Looked up from germline, CDR1 is KGHDR and CDR2 is SFDVKD. Unique molecular identifiers were built into the TCRbeta library. TCRdb re-called the PCR reads through MiXCR, storing one row per CDR3 protein. The sample holds around 580,000 distinct CDR3 sequences, 27% seen once. Study-wide points: About two months after transplant, alpha-beta T cells reportedly came from several hundred expanded graft clones. Hyperexpanded clones declined; after one year, newly produced T cells mostly supplied diversity. Surviving recipient T cells and thymic progenitors accounted for the high day-60 TCRbeta diversity observed in some patients.

With regard to this clonotype: The antigen is not known.

The sample was PBMCs, taken before TCRalphabeta/CD19-depleted stem cell transplant. This clonotype was sampled from a boy younger than two with Wiskott-Aldrich syndrome, due to receive a stem cell transplant. The chain has TRBV24-1 and TRBJ2-1; D is ambiguous. The chain's CDR3 is CATSRKGAFEQFF. CDR3 DNA: TGTGCCACCAGCAGAAAAGGTGCTTTTGAGCAGTTCTTC.